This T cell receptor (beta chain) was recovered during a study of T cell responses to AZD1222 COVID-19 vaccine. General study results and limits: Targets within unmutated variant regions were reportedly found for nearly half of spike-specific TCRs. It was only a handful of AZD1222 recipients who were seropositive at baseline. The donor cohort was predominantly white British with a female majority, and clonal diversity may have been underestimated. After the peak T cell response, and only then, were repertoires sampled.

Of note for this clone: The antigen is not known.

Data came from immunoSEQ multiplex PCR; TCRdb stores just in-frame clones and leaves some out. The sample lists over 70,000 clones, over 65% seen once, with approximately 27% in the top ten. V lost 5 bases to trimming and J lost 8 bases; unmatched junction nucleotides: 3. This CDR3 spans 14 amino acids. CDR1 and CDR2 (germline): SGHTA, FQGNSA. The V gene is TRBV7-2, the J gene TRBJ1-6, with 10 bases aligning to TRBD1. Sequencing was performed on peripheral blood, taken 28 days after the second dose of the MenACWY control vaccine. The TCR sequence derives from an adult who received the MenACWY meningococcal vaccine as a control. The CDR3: CASSLGQGDSPLHF. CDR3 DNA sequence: TGTGCCAGCAGCCTAGGACAGGGGGATTCACCCCTCCACTTT.